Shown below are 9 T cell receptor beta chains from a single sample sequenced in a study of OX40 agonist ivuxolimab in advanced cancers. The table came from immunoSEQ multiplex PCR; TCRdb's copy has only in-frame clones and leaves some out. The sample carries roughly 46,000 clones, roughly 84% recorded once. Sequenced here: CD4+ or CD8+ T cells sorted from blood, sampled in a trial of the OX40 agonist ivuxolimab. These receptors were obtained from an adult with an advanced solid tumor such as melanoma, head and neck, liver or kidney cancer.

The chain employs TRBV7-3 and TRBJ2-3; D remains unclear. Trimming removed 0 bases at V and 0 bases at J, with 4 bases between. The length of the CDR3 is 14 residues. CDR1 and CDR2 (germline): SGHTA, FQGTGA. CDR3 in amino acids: CASSLTASTDTQYF. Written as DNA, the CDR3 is TGTGCCAGCAGCTTAACGGCTAGCACAGATACGCAGTATTTT.

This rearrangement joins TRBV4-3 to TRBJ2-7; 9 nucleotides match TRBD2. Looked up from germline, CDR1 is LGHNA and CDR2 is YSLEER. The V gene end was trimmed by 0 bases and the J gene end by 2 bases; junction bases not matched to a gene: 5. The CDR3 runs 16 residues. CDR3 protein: CASSQDVSSGAYEQYF. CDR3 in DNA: TGCGCCAGCAGCCAAGATGTGTCTAGCGGGGCCTACGAGCAGTACTTC.

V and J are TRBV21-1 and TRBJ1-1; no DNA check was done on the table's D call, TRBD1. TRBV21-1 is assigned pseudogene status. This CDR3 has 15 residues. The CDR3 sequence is CASSKLRGKETEAFF. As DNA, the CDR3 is TGTGCCAGCAGCAAACTTAGGGGAAAGGAGACTGAAGCTTTCTTT.

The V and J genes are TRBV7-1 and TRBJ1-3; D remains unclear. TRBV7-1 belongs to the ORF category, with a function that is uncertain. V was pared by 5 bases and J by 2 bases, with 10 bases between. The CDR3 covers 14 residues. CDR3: CASSRAQPGNTIYF. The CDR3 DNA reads TGTGCCAGCAGCCGGGCACAACCTGGAAACACCATATATTTT.

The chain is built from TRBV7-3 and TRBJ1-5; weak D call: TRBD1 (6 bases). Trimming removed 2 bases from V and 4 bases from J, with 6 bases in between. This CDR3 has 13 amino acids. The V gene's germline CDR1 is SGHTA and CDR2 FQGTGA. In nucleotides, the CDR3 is TGTGCCAGCAGCTTACAGGGGAATCAGCCCCAGCATTTT. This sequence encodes CASSLQGNQPQHF.

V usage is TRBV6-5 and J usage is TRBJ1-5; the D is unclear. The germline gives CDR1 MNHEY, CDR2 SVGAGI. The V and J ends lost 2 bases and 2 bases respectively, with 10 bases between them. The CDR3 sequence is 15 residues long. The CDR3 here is CASSYERWGNQPQHF. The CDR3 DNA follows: TGTGCCAGCAGTTACGAGAGGTGGGGCAATCAGCCCCAGCATTTT.

The chain's CDR3 is CASSYAGAHTIYF. CDR3 DNA sequence: TGTGCCAGCAGTTACGCAGGGGCGCACACCATATATTTT. V is TRBV6-5 and J is TRBJ1-3; maybe TRBD1 (6 bases). With 2 bases removed from V and 8 bases from J, the gap between germline ends came to 10 bases. Germline lookup yields CDR1 MNHEY and CDR2 SVGAGI. This CDR3 is built from 13 residues.

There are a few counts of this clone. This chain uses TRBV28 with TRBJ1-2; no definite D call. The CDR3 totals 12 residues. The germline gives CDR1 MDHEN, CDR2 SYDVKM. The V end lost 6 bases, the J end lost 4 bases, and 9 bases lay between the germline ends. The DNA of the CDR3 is TGTGCCAGCAGAACCGGGATCTATGGCTACACCTTC. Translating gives CASRTGIYGYTF.

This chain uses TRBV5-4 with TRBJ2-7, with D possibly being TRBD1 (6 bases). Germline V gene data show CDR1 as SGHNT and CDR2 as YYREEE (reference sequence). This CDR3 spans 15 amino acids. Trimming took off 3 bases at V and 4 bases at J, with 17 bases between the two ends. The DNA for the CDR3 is TGTGCCAGCAGCTCAGACCCCGGGACAAAATACGAGCAGTACTTC. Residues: CASSSDPGTKYEQYF.